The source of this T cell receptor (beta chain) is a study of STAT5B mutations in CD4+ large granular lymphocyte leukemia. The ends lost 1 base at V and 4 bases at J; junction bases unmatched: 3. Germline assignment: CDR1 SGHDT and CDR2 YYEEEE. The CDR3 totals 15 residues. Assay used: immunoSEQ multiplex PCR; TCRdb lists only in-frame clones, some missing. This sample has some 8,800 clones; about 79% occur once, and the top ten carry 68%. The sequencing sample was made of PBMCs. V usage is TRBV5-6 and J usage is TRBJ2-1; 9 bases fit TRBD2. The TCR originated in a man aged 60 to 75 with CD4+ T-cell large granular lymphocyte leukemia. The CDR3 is CASSLRLAVYNEQFF. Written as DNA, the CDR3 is TGTGCCAGCAGCTTGCGACTAGCGGTGTACAATGAGCAGTTCTTC.